Each of the 8 T cell receptor beta chains below was sequenced from the same sample in a study of identical twins. MiXCR was run by TCRdb on the 5' RACE reads, yielding one entry per CDR3 protein. The sample lists about 720,000 distinct CDR3 sequences, about 20% occurring once. These same records also appear under a second study, on T cells expressing NK-cell markers.

The sequenced material came from PBMCs. All receptors derive from a woman aged 18-29 years in good health.

This clonotype showed up just a few times. J is TRBJ2-5 and V is TRBV20-1, with 10 bases aligning to TRBD2. V gave up 8 bases and J gave up 5 bases; unmatched junction bases: 8. Germline-derived CDR1 and CDR2 are DFQATT and SNEGSKA (reference sequence). CDR3 length: 13 residues. This chain's CDR3 is CSPIAGGQETQYF. The CDR3 bases are TGCAGTCCAATAGCGGGGGGACAGGAGACCCAGTACTTC.

The chain combines TRBV20-1 with TRBJ2-6, with D tentatively TRBD2 (5 bases). CDR1 and CDR2 (germline): DFQATT, SNEGSKA (reference sequence). The CDR3 is 14 amino acids. The V end lost 4 bases, the J end lost 2 bases, and 9 bases lay between the germline ends. CDR3 DNA sequence: TGCAGTGCTAAGGTCGGGGCTGGGGCCAACGTCCTGACTTTC. Residues: CSAKVGAGANVLTF.

This clonotype was picked up a small number of times. This chain uses TRBV18 with TRBJ2-3; D gene ambiguous. The CDR3 has 14 amino acids. The germline gives CDR1 KGHSH, CDR2 LQKENI. V was clipped by 3 bases and J by 6 bases, with 13 bases between them. The CDR3 spells CASSPPNFWDTQYF. DNA of the CDR3: TGTGCCAGCTCACCTCCCAATTTCTGGGATACGCAGTATTTT.

This clonotype was picked up many times. The chain combines TRBV20-1 with TRBJ2-1; D could derive from TRBD1 or TRBD2 (7 bases each). Trimming took 0 bases from V and 15 from J, leaving 15 bases between them. CDR1 DFQATT and CDR2 SNEGSKA come from the germline V gene (reference sequence). The CDR3 loop spans 12 amino acids. CDR3 DNA: TGCAGTGCTAGAGATTTGCAGGGGGGGCCGTTCTTC. Encoded protein: CSARDLQGGPFF.

The CDR3 protein is CATSDATSTQTQYF. CDR3 coding DNA: TGTGCCACCAGTGATGCGACTAGCACCCAAACGCAGTATTTT. The chain is built from TRBV24-1 and TRBJ2-3; 7 bases map to TRBD2. The trim removed 3 bases at V and 9 bases at J, leaving 8 bases unmatched. The germline CDR1 and CDR2 sequences are KGHDR and SFDVKD. This CDR3 region has 14 residues.

The chain combines TRBV20-1 with TRBJ1-1; no reliable D call. V lost 1 base, J lost 1 base, and 10 bases lay in between. Germline V gives CDR1 DFQATT, CDR2 SNEGSKA (reference sequence). The CDR3 spans 14 residues. DNA for the CDR3: TGCAGTGCTAGAGTGGCAGGACCGAACACTGAAGCTTTCTTT. Encoded protein: CSARVAGPNTEAFF.

The rearrangement joins TRBV7-9 to TRBJ2-1, with D hard to call. Germline loops: CDR1 SEHNR, CDR2 FQNEAQ (reference sequence). V was pared by 3 bases and J by 10 bases, with 10 bases between. The CDR3 length is 12 residues. The DNA of the CDR3 is TGTGCCAGCAGCTTCTTGATGGGGGAGCAGTTCTTC. It translates to CASSFLMGEQFF.

The sample holds a few counts of this clonotype. This chain uses TRBV5-1 with TRBJ2-7; D remains unclear. The CDR3 has 13 amino acids. From germline, CDR1 is SGHRS and CDR2 YFSETQ. Trimming cost V 0 bases and J 6 bases, with 10 bases left between them. The chain's CDR3 is CASSLGVASEQYF. The CDR3 DNA is TGCGCCAGCAGCTTGGGGGTAGCCTCCGAGCAGTACTTC.